The present T cell receptor beta chain was sequenced within a study of blood T cells in healthy people across ages. Study-level results: Strong correlation existed between TCR beta diversity and naive T cell percentage. Expanded clonotype shifts may have been confounded, as the donors had an unknown CMV status.

The use of a sample-barcoded 5' primer and a J-beta primer mix characterized a second PCR of roughly 7 to 12 cycles. TCRdb re-called the 5' RACE reads with MiXCR, one entry per CDR3 protein. Counted here are over 750,000 distinct CDR3 sequences, roughly 25% occurring once; the ten biggest clones make up 9.4%. As for this clonotype: What it binds is unknown.

CDR3 length: 14 residues. V lost 7 bases to trimming and J lost 4 bases; unmatched junction nucleotides: 4. Another study also made use of these data, one on T cells of mothers and their children. Per that paper: Donation involved three healthy Caucasian mothers and the six children that they had.

The V call is TRBV12-3 or TRBV12-4, the J call TRBJ2-1, with TRBD2 identical over 10 bases. Sequences were obtained from blood. The sequence was obtained from a boy between 10 and 17 years old in good health. The CDR3 nucleotides are TGTGCCAGCACCACTAGCGGGGCGTACAATGAGCAGTTCTTC. Its translation is CASTTSGAYNEQFF.